The 28 T cell receptor beta chains below come from one sample, sequenced in a study of T-cell memory formation after mild COVID-19. TCRdb processed the 5' RACE reads anew with MiXCR; each CDR3 protein has one entry. The sample includes hundreds of thousands of distinct CDR3 sequences, about a sixth of them seen just once. Material: PBMCs or a T cell subset sorted from them (not recorded which). These receptors were obtained from an adult woman who had mild COVID-19 (a few samples of this study predate the infection). Cell type and time point are not known.

The V and J genes are TRBV3-1 and TRBJ1-5; no definite D call. This CDR3 contains 14 residues. Germline CDR1 reads LGHDT; CDR2 reads YNNKEL (reference sequence). V gave up 4 bases and J gave up 6 bases, with 13 bases separating them. CDR3 sequence reads: CASSPTWGGQPQHF. CDR3 DNA: TGTGCCAGCAGCCCGACATGGGGAGGTCAGCCCCAGCATTTT. Combining the CDR3 with reference TRBV3-1 and TRBJ1-5 gives the whole variable domain DTAVSQTPKYLVTQMGNDKSIKCEQNLGHDTMYWYKQDSKKFLKIMFSYNNKELIINETVPNRFSPKSPDKAHLNLHINSLELGDSAVYFCASSPTWGGQPQHFGDGTRLSIL.

The genes are TRBV7-9 and TRBJ2-1; D remains unclear. This CDR3 is built from 17 residues. Germline values: CDR1 SEHNR, CDR2 FQNEAQ (reference sequence). The V and J ends lost 3 bases and 0 bases respectively, with 15 bases between them. This CDR3 reads CASSFLVGRSSYNEQFF. CDR3 coding DNA: TGTGCCAGCAGCTTTTTAGTTGGGCGGAGCTCCTACAATGAGCAGTTCTTC.

The table lists this clonotype with a few counts. V gene TRBV7-8 combines with J gene TRBJ2-5; the match to TRBD1 covers 9 bases. The CDR3 extends over 14 amino acids. Trimming cost V 8 bases and J 3 bases; bases outside gene matches: 7. Germline V CDR1 and CDR2: SGHVS, FQNEAQ. CDR3 sequence (DNA): TGTGCCAGCGGAGGACAGGGGTTGAAAGAGACCCAGTACTTC. It translates to CASGGQGLKETQYF.

A few counts support this clonotype. V gene TRBV5-1 combines with J gene TRBJ2-3; 8 bases line up with TRBD2. This CDR3 has 13 residues. Trimming at V came to 5 bases and at J to 2 bases, leaving 1 base not matched to a gene. From germline, CDR1 is SGHRS and CDR2 YFSETQ. CDR3 coding DNA: TGCGCCAGCAGAGCGGGGGCCACAGATACGCAGTATTTT. Encoded protein: CASRAGATDTQYF. Based on the CDR3 plus reference TRBV5-1 and TRBJ2-3, the full variable domain is KAGVTQTPRYLIKTRGQQVTLSCSPISGHRSVSWYQQTPGQGLQFLFEYFSETQRNKGNFPGRFSGRQFSNSRSEMNVSTLELGDSALYLCASRAGATDTQYFGPGTRLTVL.

This clonotype turned up a few times. This chain links TRBV7-9 with TRBJ1-2; unclear D gene. This CDR3 has 11 residues. V was cut by 7 bases and J by 4 bases, with 7 bases left in between. Germline assignment: CDR1 SEHNR and CDR2 FQNEAQ (reference sequence). The CDR3 DNA reads TGTGCCAGCACGGACCTCTATGGCTACACCTTC. Amino acids: CASTDLYGYTF.

Only a few counts were recorded for this clonotype. This chain connects TRBV5-8 to TRBJ2-3; D may be TRBD2 (5 bases). This CDR3 spans 15 amino acids. With 2 bases removed from V and 2 bases from J, the gap between germline ends came to 12 bases. Germline assignment: CDR1 SGHTS and CDR2 YDEGEE. CDR3 nucleotides: TGTGCCAGCAGCTTAGAGGGATCCCCCACAGATACGCAGTATTTT. It yields the protein CASSLEGSPTDTQYF. Variable domain in full (rest from reference TRBV5-8 and TRBJ2-3): EAGVTQSPTHLIKTRGQQATLRCSPISGHTSVYWYQQALGLGLQFLLWYDEGEERNRGNFPPRFSGRQFPNYSSELNVNALELEDSALYLCASSLEGSPTDTQYFGPGTRLTVL.

The sample holds a few counts of this clonotype. V usage is TRBV6-1 and J usage is TRBJ2-5, with unresolved D. The V and J ends lost 2 bases and 0 bases respectively, with 10 bases between them. The CDR3 is 15 amino acids. Germline V gives CDR1 MNHNS, CDR2 SASEGT. The CDR3 DNA sequence: TGTGCCAGCAGTGAACGCGGCAGGTACCAAGAGACCCAGTACTTC. Residues: CASSERGRYQETQYF.

The chain combines TRBV7-6 with TRBJ2-7; TRBD2 agrees at 13 bases. CDR1 and CDR2 (germline): SGHVS, FNYEAQ. The CDR3 extends over 18 amino acids. V was clipped by 7 bases and J by 3 bases; unmatched bases: 15. CDR3: CASMPEPSGTSGDYEQYF. CDR3 nucleotides: TGTGCCAGCATGCCGGAACCGAGTGGGACTAGCGGGGACTACGAGCAGTACTTC.

This clonotype has just a few counts. This chain's CDR3 is CASSPPGLAGHYNEQFF. As DNA, the CDR3 is TGTGCCAGCTCACCCCCGGGACTAGCGGGCCATTACAATGAGCAGTTCTTC. The V and J genes are TRBV18 and TRBJ2-1, with TRBD2 matching 12 bases. The germline V gene encodes CDR1 KGHSH and CDR2 LQKENI. Trimming cost V 3 bases and J 4 bases; bases outside gene matches: 7. CDR3 length: 17 amino acids.

The sample holds a few counts of this clonotype. The rearrangement joins TRBV7-2 to TRBJ2-5; D might be TRBD2 (5 bases). Looked up from germline, CDR1 is SGHTA and CDR2 is FQGNSA. This CDR3 comprises 11 residues. V was cut by 5 bases and J by 9 bases, with 10 bases left in between. CDR3 in DNA: TGTGCCAGCAGCCCTTCGGGGTCCCAGTACTTC. It is translated as CASSPSGSQYF.

This clonotype was observed a few times. The rearrangement links TRBV7-2 to TRBJ2-7; D possibly uses TRBD1 or TRBD2 (6 bases each). The V end lost 4 bases, the J end lost 6 bases, and 16 bases lay between the germline ends. The CDR3 is made up of 14 amino acids. CDR1 is SGHTA, CDR2 FQGNSA, per germline. The CDR3 DNA sequence: TGTGCCAGCAGCTCCCCCCGGAGGGGGGCCGAGCAGTACTTC. Encoded protein: CASSSPRRGAEQYF.

A few counts support this clonotype. The chain employs TRBV7-2 and TRBJ2-7; D gene ambiguous. CDR3 length: 13 residues. Germline CDR1 reads SGHTA; CDR2 reads FQGNSA. Trimming removed 1 base from V and 5 bases from J, with 9 bases in between. CDR3 protein: CASSLGPHDEQYF. The CDR3 DNA reads TGTGCCAGCAGCTTAGGGCCGCACGACGAGCAGTACTTC.

Many counts were recorded for this clonotype. This chain connects TRBV5-1 to TRBJ2-3; TRBD1 matches at 8 bases. The CDR3 extends over 15 amino acids. CDR1 is SGHRS and CDR2 is YFSETQ in the germline V gene. The V gene end was trimmed by 6 bases and the J gene end by 6 bases; junction bases not matched to a gene: 12. The CDR3: CASTERTGLGDTQYF. CDR3 nucleotide sequence: TGCGCCAGCACCGAGCGGACAGGGTTGGGTGATACGCAGTATTTT.

This chain connects TRBV7-9 to TRBJ2-3; 13 bases map to TRBD2. The CDR3 runs 16 residues. V was pared by 5 bases and J by 2 bases, with 4 bases of the junction left unmatched. From germline, CDR1 is SEHNR and CDR2 FQNEAQ (reference sequence). CDR3 sequence reads: CASSIGTSGATDTQYF. CDR3 nucleotides: TGTGCCAGCAGCATCGGGACTAGCGGGGCCACAGATACGCAGTATTTT.

This clonotype was seen repeatedly, ten times or more. The chain has TRBV7-2 and TRBJ1-6; D gene uncertain. From germline, CDR1 is SGHTA and CDR2 FQGNSA. This CDR3 contains 13 residues. Between the trimmed V and J ends, which lost 1 base and 7 bases, there was a span of 5 bases. In nucleotides, the CDR3 is TGTGCCAGCAGCTTAGGGGAAAATTCACCCCTCCACTTT. Amino acid sequence: CASSLGENSPLHF.

The chain combines TRBV30 with TRBJ1-3; maybe TRBD1 (5 bases). The germline gives CDR1 GTSNPN, CDR2 SVGIG (reference sequence). There are 14 residues in the CDR3. V lost 3 bases and J lost 2, with 11 bases in between. In DNA form, the CDR3 reads TGTGCCTGGAGCAGGGTGCCTCCTGGAAACACCATATATTTT. Its translation: CAWSRVPPGNTIYF.

In this sample, this clonotype turned up many times. V usage is TRBV30 and J usage is TRBJ2-1, with D unclear. Between the trimmed V and J ends, which lost 1 base and 8 bases, there was a span of 12 bases. This CDR3 spans 13 amino acids. Germline V gives CDR1 GTSNPN, CDR2 SVGIG (reference sequence). The DNA of the CDR3 is TGTGCCTGGAGTGGACTGCTGCATCATGAGCAGTTCTTC. This codes for CAWSGLLHHEQFF.

V is TRBV7-2 and J is TRBJ2-1, with D hard to call. V lost 5 bases and J lost 4, with 9 bases in between. This CDR3 spans 13 amino acids. Germline CDR1 reads SGHTA; CDR2 reads FQGNSA. This chain's CDR3 is CASSPNYYNEQFF. The CDR3 DNA is TGTGCCAGCAGCCCGAACTATTACAATGAGCAGTTCTTC.

This chain joins TRBV9 and TRBJ2-3; D is undetermined. The CDR3 has 15 residues. The germline CDR1 and CDR2 sequences are SGDLS and YYNGEE. Trimming left V 0 bases short and J 4 bases short, with 12 bases between. CDR3 bases: TGTGCCAGCAGCGTAGAAGTCCGAGCTGCAGATACGCAGTATTTT. Translating it yields CASSVEVRAADTQYF.

The sample holds a few counts of this clonotype. The chain joins TRBV11-2 to TRBJ1-2, with no clear D. Germline V gives CDR1 SGHAT, CDR2 FQNNGV. Trimming removed 4 bases from V and 7 bases from J, with 19 bases in between. This CDR3 contains 15 residues. The CDR3 nucleotides are TGTGCCAGCAGCTCCCCGCTGGGGAGTGGGGTTGGCTACACCTTC. Translation gives CASSSPLGSGVGYTF.

The chain couples TRBV5-1 to TRBJ1-2; D is unclear. Trimming stripped 0 bases from V and 10 bases from J, with 16 bases between. This CDR3 is 14 amino acids long. CDR1 SGHRS and CDR2 YFSETQ come from the germline V gene. For the CDR3, the DNA is TGCGCCAGCAGCTTGGTTTCGGGCTCTCGCGACTACACCTTC. The encoded protein is CASSLVSGSRDYTF.

This clonotype was detected only a few times. The CDR3 region is CASSPGREGAYEQYF. CDR3 nucleotides: TGTGCCAGCAGCCCCGGTAGGGAAGGAGCCTACGAGCAGTACTTC. The chain carries TRBV5-4 and TRBJ2-7; D is uncertain. CDR3 length equals 15 residues. The V end was cut by 4 bases, the J end by 2 bases, with 16 bases between. Germline-derived CDR1 and CDR2 are SGHNT and YYREEE (reference sequence).

This clonotype was seen many times. The chain employs TRBV15 and TRBJ2-6; D call uncertain. V dropped 0 bases and J dropped 0 bases, with 6 bases sitting between them. The CDR3 is 16 amino acids. CDR1 is LNHNV, CDR2 YYDKDF, per germline (reference sequence). CDR3 amino acids: CATSRDGFSGANVLTF. In nucleotides, the CDR3 is TGTGCCACCAGCAGAGATGGATTCTCTGGGGCCAACGTCCTGACTTTC. Looking up the rest from reference TRBV15 and TRBJ2-6 gives the full variable domain: DAMVIQNPRYQVTQFGKPVTLSCSQTLNHNVMYWYQQKSSQAPKLLFHYYDKDFNNEADTPDNFQSRRPNTSFCFLDIRSPGLGDTAMYLCATSRDGFSGANVLTFGAGSRLTVL.

This clonotype came up a few times. The V call is TRBV24-1, the J call TRBJ2-1; 13 nucleotides line up with TRBD2. Germline CDR1 KGHDR, CDR2 SFDVKD. Losses at the gene ends were 4 bases for V and 8 bases for J; bases not matched to a gene: 7. CDR3 size: 16 residues. Here the CDR3 DNA reads TGTGCCACCAGTGACCAGACTAGCGGGAGGATTGATGAGCAGTTCTTC. Translated: CATSDQTSGRIDEQFF.

CDR3 amino acids: CASSGGINEQFF. DNA of the CDR3: TGTGCCAGCAGTGGGGGGATCAATGAGCAGTTCTTC. The rearrangement uses TRBV25-1 and TRBJ2-1; D is possibly TRBD1 or TRBD2 (5 bases each). CDR1 and CDR2 from the germline V gene are MGHDK and SYGVNS. V lost 4 bases and J 6 bases, leaving 7 bases between the germline ends. CDR3 length equals 12 residues.

This clonotype has just a few counts. The chain combines TRBV20-1 with TRBJ2-6; D is ambiguous. This CDR3 contains 13 residues. V lost 7 bases, J lost 0 bases, and 7 bases lay in between. The germline gives CDR1 DFQATT, CDR2 SNEGSKA (reference sequence). As DNA, the CDR3 is TGCAGTGTGATTCTCTCTGGGGCCAACGTCCTGACTTTC. It specifies CSVILSGANVLTF.

This clonotype was detected many times. The V gene is TRBV7-2, the J gene TRBJ2-1, with TRBD2 matching over 13 bases. This CDR3 has 15 amino acids. Germline V gene data show CDR1 as SGHTA and CDR2 as FQGNSA. V was pared by 4 bases and J by 6 bases, with 3 bases of the junction left unmatched. For the CDR3, the DNA is TGTGCCAGCAGCTCCGGACTAGCGGGAGTCAATGAGCAGTTCTTC. This encodes CASSSGLAGVNEQFF.

V and J are TRBV20-1 and TRBJ2-1, with 9 bases aligning to TRBD1. The CDR3 contains 13 residues. Germline CDR1 reads DFQATT; CDR2 reads SNEGSKA (reference sequence). V gave up 5 bases and J gave up 8 bases; unmatched junction bases: 7. CDR3 nucleotide sequence: TGCAGTGCTTCAGGGACAGGGAAGGATGAGCAGTTCTTC. This codes for CSASGTGKDEQFF.